The rows below give T cell receptor beta chains drawn from one sample of a study of CD8 T cells in ankylosing spondylitis. TCRdb analysed the 5' RACE reads with MiXCR anew, one entry per CDR3 protein. The sample shows 700,000 to 1,000,000 distinct CDR3 sequences, about 10% of them seen only once. The sample was blood, either unsorted or a sorted T cell fraction (not recorded which). The receptor source for this set is a male donor with ankylosing spondylitis. Each CDR3 is given with its conserved first and last residue. D genes are given only for firm matches. Size is stated for part of the rows, as once, few or many counts, or as a class when the clone is expanded.

TRBV20-1,.,TRBJ1-5,.,TGCAGTGCTGGCAAGAGGGATAGCAATCAGCCCCAGCATTTT,CSAGKRDSNQPQHF
TRBV5-4,TRBD2,TRBJ2-5,few,TGTGCCAGCAGCTTGTCTGGTAGCGGGGGCCCCTACCGAGAGACCCAGTACTTC,CASSLSGSGGPYRETQYF
TRBV9,TRBD2,TRBJ2-3,.,TGTGCCAGCAGCCCTAGCGGGAGGGCCACAGATACGCAGTATTTT,CASSPSGRATDTQYF
TRBV11-2,TRBD2,TRBJ2-7,.,TGTGCCAGCAGCTTAAAAATTGGTGGGACTAGCGGGAGCTCCTACGAGCAGTACTTC,CASSLKIGGTSGSSYEQYF
TRBV5-1,TRBD2,TRBJ2-7,few,TGCGCCAGCAGCACGACTAGCGCCGCCGGCGAGCAGTACTTC,CASSTTSAAGEQYF
TRBV5-6,.,TRBJ2-7,.,TGTGCCAGCAGCTTGGGCCCCGGGGCCCAGTACTTC,CASSLGPGAQYF
TRBV7-6,.,TRBJ2-3,.,TGTGCCAGCAGCTCGGAGGCACTGGGGCTCACAGATACGCAGTATTTT,CASSSEALGLTDTQYF
TRBV15,.,TRBJ1-2,.,TGTGCCACCAGCACCCGGACAGTCGACTATGGCTACACCTTC,CATSTRTVDYGYTF
TRBV28,.,TRBJ2-7,few,TGTGCCAGCAGTTTATCGGCAGGGTGGGCTCACGAGCAGTACTTC,CASSLSAGWAHEQYF
TRBV7-9,TRBD2,TRBJ2-7,.,TGTGCCAGCAGCTTAGTAGTTTCTAGCGGGTCCTACGAGCAGTACTTC,CASSLVVSSGSYEQYF
TRBV20-1,.,TRBJ1-6,.,TGCAGTGCACCAGTAGGTGGGATAATAGGTTCACCCCTCCACTTT,CSAPVGGIIGSPLHF
TRBV4-1,.,TRBJ2-3,.,TGCGCCAGCAGCCAGAATAAGGCGGCAGGGAGCACAGATACGCAGTATTTT,CASSQNKAAGSTDTQYF
TRBV20-1,TRBD2,TRBJ2-3,.,TGCAGTGCTTTAGCGGGAGTAGTGGGAGATACGCAGTATTTT,CSALAGVVGDTQYF
TRBV7-2,.,TRBJ2-1,.,TGTGCCAGCAGCGCCCGTTTAGGGATTGAGCAGTTCTTC,CASSARLGIEQFF
TRBV20-1,TRBD2,TRBJ2-1,few,TGCAGTGCTAGGGGACTAGCGGGAATGTATGAGCAGTTCTTC,CSARGLAGMYEQFF
TRBV7-2,.,TRBJ1-2,few,TGTGCCAGCAGCCCAAGCGGTGGCTACACCTTC,CASSPSGGYTF
TRBV10-2,.,TRBJ1-1,few,TGCGCCAGCAGTGACCAGGGAGAAGGTGAAGCTTTCTTT,CASSDQGEGEAFF
TRBV5-1,.,TRBJ1-2,.,TGCGCCAGCAGCCCCTTAACAAACTATGGCTACACCTTC,CASSPLTNYGYTF
TRBV7-7,TRBD2,TRBJ2-5,few,TGTGCTAGCAGCTTCCGGGAACTAGCGGACCAAGAGACCCAGTACTTC,CASSFRELADQETQYF
TRBV29-1,TRBD2,TRBJ2-3,.,TGCAGCGTCGGACACTCTAGCGGGGGCCCGGGGGATACGCAGTATTTT,CSVGHSSGGPGDTQYF
TRBV18,TRBD2,TRBJ2-6,.,TGTGCCAGCTCGCCGGGACTAGCGGGAGTCGCAGGGGCCAACGTCCTGACTTTC,CASSPGLAGVAGANVLTF
TRBV20-1,.,TRBJ2-3,.,TGCAGTGCTACCTGGGGTGGCACAGATACGCAGTATTTT,CSATWGGTDTQYF
TRBV20-1,.,TRBJ2-1,.,TGCAGTGCTAGGAGGACTACCTCCTACAATGAGCAGTTCTTC,CSARRTTSYNEQFF
TRBV28,.,TRBJ2-7,few,TGTGCCAGCAGTGAGAGTGGCGAGCAGTACTTC,CASSESGEQYF
TRBV10-3,.,TRBJ2-1,few,TGTGCCATCAGTGAGTCGGTTCTCAATGAGCAGTTCTTC,CAISESVLNEQFF
TRBV10-3,.,TRBJ2-3,.,TGTGCCATCATTAATGGGCAGGGCGCAGATACGCAGTATTTT,CAIINGQGADTQYF
TRBV7-2,.,TRBJ1-2,few,TGTGCCAGCAGCCCCCGGGACGCTAGAGGCTACACCTTC,CASSPRDARGYTF
TRBV27,.,TRBJ2-5,few,TGTGCCAGCAGTTTAGGCCGAGGATCTCCTGTCCAAGAGACCCAGTACTTC,CASSLGRGSPVQETQYF
TRBV20-1,TRBD1,TRBJ2-7,many,TGCAGTGCCCCTAACGGACAGGGGGTTTCCTACGAGCAGTACTTC,CSAPNGQGVSYEQYF
TRBV27,TRBD2,TRBJ2-5,few,TGTGCCAGCAGTCTTAGACTAGCGGGGACTCCGTACCAAGAGACCCAGTACTTC,CASSLRLAGTPYQETQYF
TRBV20-1,TRBD1,TRBJ1-2,many,TGCAGTGCTAGGTCCCGGGGACAGGGAGAGTTAGGCTTC,CSARSRGQGELGF
TRBV20-1,.,TRBJ2-1,many,TGCAGTGCTAGCTCTGGCATTGAGCAGTTCTTC,CSASSGIEQFF
TRBV12-3/TRBV12-4,TRBD1,TRBJ1-1,many,TGTGCCAGCAGTGCACAGGGGATGAACACTGAAGCTTTCTTT,CASSAQGMNTEAFF
TRBV12-3/TRBV12-4,TRBD1,TRBJ1-6,.,TGTGCCAGCAGTCCGTACCCCGGGACAGGGGATTCACCCCTCCACTTT,CASSPYPGTGDSPLHF
TRBV15,.,TRBJ1-5,few,TGTGCCACCAGCAGCCCCATGTCCGTTCAGCCCCAGCATTTT,CATSSPMSVQPQHF
TRBV7-6,.,TRBJ1-2,few,TGTGCCAGCAGCCTTGGGACGGACGGGTCGGGGTATGGCTACACCTTC,CASSLGTDGSGYGYTF
TRBV21-1,.,TRBJ1-1,few,TGTGCCAGCGGCCCCACGGAGTGGCGTCGGATGAACACTGAAGCTTTCTTT,CASGPTEWRRMNTEAFF